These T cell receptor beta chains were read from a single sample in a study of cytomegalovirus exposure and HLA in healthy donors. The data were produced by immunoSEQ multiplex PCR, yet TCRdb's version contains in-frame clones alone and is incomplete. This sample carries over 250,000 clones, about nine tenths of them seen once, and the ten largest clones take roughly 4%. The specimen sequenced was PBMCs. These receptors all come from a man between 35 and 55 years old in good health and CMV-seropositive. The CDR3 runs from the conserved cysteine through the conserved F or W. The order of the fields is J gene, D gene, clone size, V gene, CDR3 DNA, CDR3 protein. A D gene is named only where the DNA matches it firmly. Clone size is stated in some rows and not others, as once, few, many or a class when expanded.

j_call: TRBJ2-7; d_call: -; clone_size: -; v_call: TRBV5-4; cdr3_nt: TGTGCCAGCAGCGGCCCACAGGGCTCCTACGAGCAGTACTTC; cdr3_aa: CASSGPQGSYEQYF
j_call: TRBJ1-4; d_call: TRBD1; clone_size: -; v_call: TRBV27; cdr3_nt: TGTGCCAGCAGTTTAGACAGGGCCGAGAATGAAAAACTGTTTTTT; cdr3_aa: CASSLDRAENEKLFF
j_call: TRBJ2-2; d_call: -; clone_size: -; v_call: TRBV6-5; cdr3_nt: TGTGCCAGCAGTTACGTTAACAGGAGGAACACCGGGGAGCTGTTTTTT; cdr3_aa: CASSYVNRRNTGELFF
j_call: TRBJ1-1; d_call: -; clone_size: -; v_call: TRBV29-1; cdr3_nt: TGCAGCGTTGAAAGGCGGGTGGCCACTGAAGCTTTCTTT; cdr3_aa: CSVERRVATEAFF
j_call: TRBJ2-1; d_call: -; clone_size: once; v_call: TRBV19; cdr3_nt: TGTGCCAGTAGTATCGGGTTCGGTGAGCAGTTCTTC; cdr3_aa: CASSIGFGEQFF
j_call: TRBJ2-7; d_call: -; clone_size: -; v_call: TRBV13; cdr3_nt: TGTGCCAGCAGCGTATCCCAGGGTTCCTCCTACGAGCAGTACTTC; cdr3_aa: CASSVSQGSSYEQYF
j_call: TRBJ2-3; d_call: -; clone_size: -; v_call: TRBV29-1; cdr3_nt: TGCAGCGTTGAAGGCGGGGAAATTAGCACAGATACGCAGTATTTT; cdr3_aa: CSVEGGEISTDTQYF
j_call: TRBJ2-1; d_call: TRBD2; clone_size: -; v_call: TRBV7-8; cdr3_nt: TGTGCCAGCAGTTCAAGCGGGAGGGCTTACAATGAGCAGTTCTTC; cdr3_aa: CASSSSGRAYNEQFF
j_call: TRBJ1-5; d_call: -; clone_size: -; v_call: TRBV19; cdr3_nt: TGTGCCAGTTCGACCCCCAGGTACCTTTATAGCAATCAGCCCCAGCATTTT; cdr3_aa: CASSTPRYLYSNQPQHF
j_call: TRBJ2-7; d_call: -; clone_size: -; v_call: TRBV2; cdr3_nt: TGTGCCAGCACCCCCGAGGGAGCGGCAGTAGAAAACTACGAGCAGTACTTC; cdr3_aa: CASTPEGAAVENYEQYF
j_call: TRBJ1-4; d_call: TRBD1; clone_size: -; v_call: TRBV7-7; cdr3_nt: TGTGCTAGCAGCCTGGGGACAGGGGGTAATGAAAAACTGTTTTTT; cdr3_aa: CASSLGTGGNEKLFF
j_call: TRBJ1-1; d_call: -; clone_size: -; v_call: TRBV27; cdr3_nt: TGTGCCAGCAGTCTTAAGGCAGGGGTGAACACTGAAGCTTTCTTT; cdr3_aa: CASSLKAGVNTEAFF
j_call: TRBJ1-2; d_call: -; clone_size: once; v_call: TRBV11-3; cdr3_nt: TGTGCCAGCAGCTTAGATCCGGGGGGGCATGGCTACACCTTC; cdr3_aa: CASSLDPGGHGYTF
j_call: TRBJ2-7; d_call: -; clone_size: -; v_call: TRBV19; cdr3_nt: TGTGCCAGTAGTATGGCGGGGTCCCCCTCCTACGAGCAGTACTTC; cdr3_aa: CASSMAGSPSYEQYF
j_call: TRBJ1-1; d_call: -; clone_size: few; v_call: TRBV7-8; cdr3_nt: TGTGCCAGCAGCTTTGGGAGGGGTTCTGAAGCTTTCTTT; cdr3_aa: CASSFGRGSEAFF
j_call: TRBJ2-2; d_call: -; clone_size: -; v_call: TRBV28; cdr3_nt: TGTGCCAGCAGTTTGACGGAGCGCCTGAACACCGGGGAGCTGTTTTTT; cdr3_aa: CASSLTERLNTGELFF
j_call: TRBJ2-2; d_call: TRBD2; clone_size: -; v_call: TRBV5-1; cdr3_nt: TGCGCCAGCAGCTTGCGGGGGGACACCGGGGAGCTGTTTTTT; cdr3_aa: CASSLRGDTGELFF
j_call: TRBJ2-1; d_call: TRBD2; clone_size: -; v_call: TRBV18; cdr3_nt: TGTGCCAGCTCACCGACCAATAGCGGGAGTGGCGATGAGCAGTTCTTC; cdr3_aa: CASSPTNSGSGDEQFF
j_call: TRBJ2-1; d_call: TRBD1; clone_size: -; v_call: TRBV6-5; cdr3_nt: TGTGCCAGCAGTTACGGAGACAGGGATCAGCATGATGAGCAGTTCTTC; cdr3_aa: CASSYGDRDQHDEQFF
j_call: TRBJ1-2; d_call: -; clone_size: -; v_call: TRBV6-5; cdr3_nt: TGTGCCACCAAGAGGTCAGAGACCTATGGCTACACCTTC; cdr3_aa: CATKRSETYGYTF
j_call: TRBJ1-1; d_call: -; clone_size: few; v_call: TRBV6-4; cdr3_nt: TGTGCCAGCAGTGACTTTAGGGGCGAAGCTTTCTTT; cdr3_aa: CASSDFRGEAFF
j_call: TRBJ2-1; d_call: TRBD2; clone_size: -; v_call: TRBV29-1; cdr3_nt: TGCAGCTCAGGACTAGCGGGAGCCTACAATGAGCAGTTCTTC; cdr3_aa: CSSGLAGAYNEQFF
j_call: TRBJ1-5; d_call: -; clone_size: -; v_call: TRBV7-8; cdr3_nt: TGTGCCAGCAGCCCCCGCCGGGTTGGGAGCAATCAGCCCCAGCATTTT; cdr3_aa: CASSPRRVGSNQPQHF
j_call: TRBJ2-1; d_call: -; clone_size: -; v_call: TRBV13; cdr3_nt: TGTGCCAGCAGCTTAAGGCGACTCCGGGGTGAGCAGTTCTTC; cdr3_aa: CASSLRRLRGEQFF
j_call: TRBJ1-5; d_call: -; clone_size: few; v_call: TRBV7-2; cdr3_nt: TGTGCCAGCAGCTTACCTCATCAGCCCCAGCATTTT; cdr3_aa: CASSLPHQPQHF
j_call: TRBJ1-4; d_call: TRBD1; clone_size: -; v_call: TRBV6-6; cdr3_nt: TGTGCCAGCAGCACCTACCTGGGACAGGTCAATGAAAAACTGTTTTTT; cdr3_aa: CASSTYLGQVNEKLFF
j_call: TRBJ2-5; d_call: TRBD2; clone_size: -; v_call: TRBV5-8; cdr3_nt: TGTGCCAGCAGCACCGGGACTAGCGGGAGGAATACGGAGACCCAGTACTTC; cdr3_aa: CASSTGTSGRNTETQYF
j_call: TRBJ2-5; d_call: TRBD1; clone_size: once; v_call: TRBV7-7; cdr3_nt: TGTGCTAGCAGCGAGGGGGGACAGGGGGCTGTGCAAGAGACCCAGTACTTC; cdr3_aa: CASSEGGQGAVQETQYF